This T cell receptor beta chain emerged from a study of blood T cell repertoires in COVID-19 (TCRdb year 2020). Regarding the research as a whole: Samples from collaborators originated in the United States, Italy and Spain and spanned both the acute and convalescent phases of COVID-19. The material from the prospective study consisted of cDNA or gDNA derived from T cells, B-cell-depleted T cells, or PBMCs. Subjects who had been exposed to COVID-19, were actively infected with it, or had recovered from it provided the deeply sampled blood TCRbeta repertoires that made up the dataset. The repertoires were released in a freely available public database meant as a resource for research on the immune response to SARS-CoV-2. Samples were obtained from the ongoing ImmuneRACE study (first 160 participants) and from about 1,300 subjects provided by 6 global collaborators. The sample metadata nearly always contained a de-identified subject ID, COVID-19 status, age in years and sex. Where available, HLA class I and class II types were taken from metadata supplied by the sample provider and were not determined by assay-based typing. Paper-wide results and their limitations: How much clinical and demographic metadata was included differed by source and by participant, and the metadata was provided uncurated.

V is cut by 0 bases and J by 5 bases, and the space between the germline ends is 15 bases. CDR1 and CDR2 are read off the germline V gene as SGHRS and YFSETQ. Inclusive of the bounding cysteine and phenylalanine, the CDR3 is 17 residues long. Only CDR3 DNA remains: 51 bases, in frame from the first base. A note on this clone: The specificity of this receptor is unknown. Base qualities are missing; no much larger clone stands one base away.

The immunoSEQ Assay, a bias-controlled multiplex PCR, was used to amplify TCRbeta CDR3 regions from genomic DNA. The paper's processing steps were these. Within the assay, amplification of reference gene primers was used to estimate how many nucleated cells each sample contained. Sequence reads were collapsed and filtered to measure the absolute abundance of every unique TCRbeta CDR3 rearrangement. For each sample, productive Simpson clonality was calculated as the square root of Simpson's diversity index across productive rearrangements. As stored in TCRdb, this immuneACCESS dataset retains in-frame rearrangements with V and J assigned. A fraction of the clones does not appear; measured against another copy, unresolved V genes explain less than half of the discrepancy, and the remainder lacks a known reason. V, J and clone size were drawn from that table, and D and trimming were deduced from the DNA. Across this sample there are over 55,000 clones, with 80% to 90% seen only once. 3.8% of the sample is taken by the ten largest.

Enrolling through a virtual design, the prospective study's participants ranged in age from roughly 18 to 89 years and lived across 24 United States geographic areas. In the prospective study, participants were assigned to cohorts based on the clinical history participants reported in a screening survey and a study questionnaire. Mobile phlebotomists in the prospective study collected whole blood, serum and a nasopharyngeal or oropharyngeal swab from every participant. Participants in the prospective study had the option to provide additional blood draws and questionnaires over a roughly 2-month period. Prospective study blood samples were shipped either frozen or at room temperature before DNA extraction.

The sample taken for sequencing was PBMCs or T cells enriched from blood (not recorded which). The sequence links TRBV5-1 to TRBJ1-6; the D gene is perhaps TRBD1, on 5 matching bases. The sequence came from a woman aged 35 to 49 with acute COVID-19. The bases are TGCGCCAGCAGCTTGGCCTTGCAGGGAAGAGATAATTCACCCCTCCACTTT. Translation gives CASSLALQGRDNSPLHF.